This passage covers 5 T cell receptor beta chains from one sample sequenced in a study of early T cells in non-severe SARS-CoV-2 infection. TCRdb called the 5' RACE reads again in MiXCR, with one record for every CDR3 protein. Among 80,000 to 100,000 distinct CDR3 sequences listed, approximately 14% were seen once. Material for sequencing was whole blood. These receptor sequences come from an adult who was a healthcare worker with PCR-confirmed SARS-CoV-2 infection or an uninfected control (not recorded which).

V gene TRBV2 combines with J gene TRBJ2-5; D remains ambiguous. CDR3 length: 13 residues. V lost 1 base and J 5 bases, leaving 8 bases between the germline ends. CDR1 and CDR2 from the germline V gene are SNHLY and FYNNEI. Here the CDR3 DNA reads TGTGCCAGCAGTGAAGAATGGTCCGAGACCCAGTACTTC. This sequence encodes CASSEEWSETQYF.

This clonotype has a handful of counts. The chain carries TRBV29-1 and TRBJ2-1, with D hard to call. Germline V gene sequence: CDR1 SQVTM, CDR2 ANQGSEA. This CDR3 contains 13 residues. Deletions cut 1 base from V and 0 bases from J, with 4 bases between. CDR3 sequence: CSVEGGSYNEQFF. In nucleotides, the CDR3 is TGCAGCGTTGAAGGGGGCTCCTACAATGAGCAGTTCTTC.

This clonotype was counted ten times or more. The rearrangement links TRBV7-9 to TRBJ1-4; 11 nucleotides match TRBD1. Germline CDR1 reads SEHNR; CDR2 reads FQNEAQ (reference sequence). The CDR3 loop spans 16 amino acids. V shed 5 bases, J shed 2 bases, and the junction held 4 bases outside the gene matches. In DNA form, the CDR3 reads TGTGCCAGCAGCCCAGGACAGGGGGCGACTAATGAAAAACTGTTTTTT. It yields the protein CASSPGQGATNEKLFF.

V is TRBV7-2 and J is TRBJ2-3, with D possibly being TRBD2 (6 bases). Germline-derived CDR1 and CDR2 are SGHTA and FQGNSA. The CDR3 runs to 14 residues. V dropped 7 bases and J dropped 4 bases, with 15 bases sitting between them. CDR3 loop: CASTRSGYADTQYF. CDR3 coding DNA: TGTGCCAGCACCCGAAGCGGGTATGCAGATACGCAGTATTTT.

The sample holds a few counts of this clonotype. This chain links TRBV28 with TRBJ2-3; TRBD2 matches at 11 bases. V lost 6 bases and J lost 3; bases outside the gene matches: 5. The length of the CDR3 is 15 residues. Per germline, CDR1 MDHEN and CDR2 SYDVKM. The CDR3 sequence is CASRVTSGATDTQYF. The CDR3 nucleotides read TGTGCCAGCAGGGTGACTAGCGGGGCTACAGATACGCAGTATTTT.